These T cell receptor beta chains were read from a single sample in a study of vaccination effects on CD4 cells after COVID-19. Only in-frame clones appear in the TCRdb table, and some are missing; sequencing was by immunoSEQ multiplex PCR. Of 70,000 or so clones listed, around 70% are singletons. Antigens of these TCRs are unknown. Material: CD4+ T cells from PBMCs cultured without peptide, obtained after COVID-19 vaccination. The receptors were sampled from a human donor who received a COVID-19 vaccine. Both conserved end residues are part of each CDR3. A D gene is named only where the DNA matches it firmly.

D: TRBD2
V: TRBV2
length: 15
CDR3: CASSGQRGNTDTQYF

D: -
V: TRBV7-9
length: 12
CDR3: CASSPATDTQYF

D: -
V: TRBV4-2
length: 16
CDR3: CASSQASGPTYNEQFF

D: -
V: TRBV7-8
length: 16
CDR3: CASSIRRGAQNSPLHF

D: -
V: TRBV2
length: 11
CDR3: CASSGTRIHFF

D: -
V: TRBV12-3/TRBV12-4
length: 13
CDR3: CASSWGAGETQYF

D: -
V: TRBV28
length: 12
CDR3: CASSSRAWAQYF

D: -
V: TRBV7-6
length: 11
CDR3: CASSPTGELFF

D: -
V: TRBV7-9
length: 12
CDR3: CASSRAGDEAFF

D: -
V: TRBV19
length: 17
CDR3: CASSMRTGRAGANVLTF

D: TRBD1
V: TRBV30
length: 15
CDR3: CAWATGFASTGELFF

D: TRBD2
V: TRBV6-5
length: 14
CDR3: CASSGGGAPDTQYF

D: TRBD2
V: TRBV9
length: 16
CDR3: CASSVATGTILNEQFF

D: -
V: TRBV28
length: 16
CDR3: CASSPGGPRRTEKLFF

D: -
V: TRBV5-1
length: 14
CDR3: CASSLVGGGNEQFF

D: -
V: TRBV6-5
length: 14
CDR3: CASRGLGDTGELFF

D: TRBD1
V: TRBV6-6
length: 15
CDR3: CASSYSGQGGTEAFF

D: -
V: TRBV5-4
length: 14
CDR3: CASSLAGGNYGYTF

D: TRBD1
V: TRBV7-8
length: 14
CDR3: CASSLRGRVDGYTF

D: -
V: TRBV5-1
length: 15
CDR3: CASSLISQGNQPQHF

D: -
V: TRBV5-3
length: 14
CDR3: CARTPRQNTGELFF

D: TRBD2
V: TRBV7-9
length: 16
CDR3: CASSLEPRGGLNEQFF

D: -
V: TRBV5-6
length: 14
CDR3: CASSPSGFSSPLHF

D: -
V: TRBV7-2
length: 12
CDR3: CASSFYTDTQYF

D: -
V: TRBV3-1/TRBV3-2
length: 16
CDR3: CASSQELSGGNYGYTF

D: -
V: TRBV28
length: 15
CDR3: CASSFGGYSGNTIYF

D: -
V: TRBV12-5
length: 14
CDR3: CASGALPPNTEAFF